This T cell receptor (beta chain) comes out of a study of identical twins. CDR1 is MDHEN, CDR2 SYDVKM, per germline. Trimming took 10 bases from V and 6 from J, leaving 16 bases between them. The CDR3 extends over 13 amino acids. Healthy Caucasians alone served as donors. TCRdb reanalysed the 5' RACE reads using MiXCR and keeps one entry per CDR3 protein. This table holds some 900,000 distinct CDR3 sequences, more than 9% found once. The data also belong to a second study, concerning yellow fever vaccine responses in identical twins.

The genes are TRBV28 and TRBJ2-1; D might be TRBD2 (7 bases). The sequence was collected from a woman under 30 in good health. Sequencing was performed on PBMCs. CDR3 amino acids: CATARGGANEQFF. The CDR3 DNA is TGTGCCACCGCTAGGGGGGGCGCCAATGAGCAGTTCTTC.